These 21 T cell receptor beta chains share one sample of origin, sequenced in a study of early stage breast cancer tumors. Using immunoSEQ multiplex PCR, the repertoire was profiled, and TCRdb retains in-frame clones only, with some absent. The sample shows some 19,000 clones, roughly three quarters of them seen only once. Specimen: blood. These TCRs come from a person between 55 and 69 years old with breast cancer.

The CDR3 region is CASSGWLGSEQYF. In DNA form, the CDR3 reads TGTGCCAGCAGTGGGTGGCTCGGTTCCGAGCAGTACTTC. The chain links TRBV2 to TRBJ2-7; D call uncertain. CDR3 size: 13 residues. CDR1 and CDR2 (germline): SNHLY, FYNNEI. V lost 4 bases, J lost 6 bases, and 13 bases lay in between.

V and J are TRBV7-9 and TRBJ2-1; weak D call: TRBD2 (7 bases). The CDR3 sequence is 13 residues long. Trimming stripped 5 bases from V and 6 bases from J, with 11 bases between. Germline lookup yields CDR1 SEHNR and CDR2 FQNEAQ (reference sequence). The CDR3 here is CASSLGGANEQFF. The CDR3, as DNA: TGTGCCAGCAGCCTGGGGGGGGCCAATGAGCAGTTCTTC.

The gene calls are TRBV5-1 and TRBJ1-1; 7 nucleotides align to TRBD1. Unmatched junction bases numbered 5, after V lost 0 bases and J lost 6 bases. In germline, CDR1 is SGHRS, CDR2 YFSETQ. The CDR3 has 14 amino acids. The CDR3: CASSLGQGFPEAFF. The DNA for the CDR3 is TGCGCCAGCAGCTTGGGACAGGGATTCCCTGAAGCTTTCTTT.

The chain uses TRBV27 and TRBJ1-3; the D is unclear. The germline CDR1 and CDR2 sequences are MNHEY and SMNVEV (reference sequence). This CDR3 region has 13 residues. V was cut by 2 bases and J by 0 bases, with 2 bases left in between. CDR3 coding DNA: TGTGCCAGCAGTTTAGTCTCTGGAAACACCATATATTTT. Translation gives CASSLVSGNTIYF.

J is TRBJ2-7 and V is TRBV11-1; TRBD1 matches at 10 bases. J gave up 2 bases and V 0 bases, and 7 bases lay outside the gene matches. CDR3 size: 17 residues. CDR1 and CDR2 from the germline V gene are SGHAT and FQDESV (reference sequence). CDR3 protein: CASSLAGPGQGPYEQYF. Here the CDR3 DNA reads TGTGCCAGCAGCTTAGCGGGCCCGGGACAGGGGCCCTACGAGCAGTACTTC.

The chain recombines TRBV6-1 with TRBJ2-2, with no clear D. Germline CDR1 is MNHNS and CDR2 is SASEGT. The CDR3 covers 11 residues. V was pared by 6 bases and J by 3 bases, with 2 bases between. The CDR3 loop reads CASRDTGELFF. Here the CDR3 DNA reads TGTGCCAGCAGGGACACCGGGGAGCTGTTTTTT.

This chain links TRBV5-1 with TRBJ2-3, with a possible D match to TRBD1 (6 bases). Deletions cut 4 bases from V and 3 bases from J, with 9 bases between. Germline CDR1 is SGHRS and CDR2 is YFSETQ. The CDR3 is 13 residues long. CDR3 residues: CASSQGGTDTQYF. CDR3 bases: TGCGCCAGCAGCCAAGGGGGAACAGATACGCAGTATTTT.

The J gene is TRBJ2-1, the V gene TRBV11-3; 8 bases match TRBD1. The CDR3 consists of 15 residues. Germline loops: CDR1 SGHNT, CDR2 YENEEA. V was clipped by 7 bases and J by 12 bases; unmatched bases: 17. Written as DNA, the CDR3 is TGTGCCAGCACCCCCAGTTATGGTCAGGGGGCTGTGCAGTTCTTC. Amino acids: CASTPSYGQGAVQFF.

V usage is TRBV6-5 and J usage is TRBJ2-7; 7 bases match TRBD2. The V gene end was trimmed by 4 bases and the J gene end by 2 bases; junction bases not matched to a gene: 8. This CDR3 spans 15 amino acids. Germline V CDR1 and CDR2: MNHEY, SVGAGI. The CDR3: CASSSTGLQTYEQYF. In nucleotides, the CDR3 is TGTGCCAGCAGTTCCACGGGACTACAAACCTACGAGCAGTACTTC.

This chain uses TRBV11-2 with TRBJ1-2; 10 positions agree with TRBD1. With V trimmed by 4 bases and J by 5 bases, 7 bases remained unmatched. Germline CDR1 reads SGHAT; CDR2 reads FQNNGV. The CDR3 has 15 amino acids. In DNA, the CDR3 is TGTGCCAGCAGCTCGTCGGGACAGGGGAATTATGGCTACACCTTC. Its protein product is CASSSSGQGNYGYTF.

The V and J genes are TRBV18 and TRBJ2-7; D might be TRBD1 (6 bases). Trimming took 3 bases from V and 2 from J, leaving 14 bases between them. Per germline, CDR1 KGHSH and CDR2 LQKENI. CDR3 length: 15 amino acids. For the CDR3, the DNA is TGTGCCAGCTCACCGGGCAGGGGTCGCCCCTACGAGCAGTACTTC. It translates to CASSPGRGRPYEQYF.

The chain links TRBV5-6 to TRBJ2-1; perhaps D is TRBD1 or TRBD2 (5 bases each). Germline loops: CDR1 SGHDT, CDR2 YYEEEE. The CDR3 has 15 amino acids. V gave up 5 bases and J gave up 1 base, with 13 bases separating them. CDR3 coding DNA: TGTGCCAGCAGATCCGGGACCACTTCCTACAATGAGCAGTTCTTC. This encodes CASRSGTTSYNEQFF.

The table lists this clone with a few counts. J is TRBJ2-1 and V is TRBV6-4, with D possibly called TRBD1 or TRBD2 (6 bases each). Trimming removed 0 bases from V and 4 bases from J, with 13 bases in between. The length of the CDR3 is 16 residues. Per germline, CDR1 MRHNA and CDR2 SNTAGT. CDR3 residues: CASSDSTGAEYNEQFF. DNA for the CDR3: TGTGCCAGCAGTGACTCGACGGGGGCTGAATACAATGAGCAGTTCTTC.

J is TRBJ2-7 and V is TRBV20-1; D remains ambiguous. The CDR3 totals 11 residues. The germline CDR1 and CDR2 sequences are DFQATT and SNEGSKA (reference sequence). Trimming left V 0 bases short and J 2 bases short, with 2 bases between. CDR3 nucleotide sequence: TGCAGTGCTAGAGAAACCTACGAGCAGTACTTC. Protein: CSARETYEQYF.

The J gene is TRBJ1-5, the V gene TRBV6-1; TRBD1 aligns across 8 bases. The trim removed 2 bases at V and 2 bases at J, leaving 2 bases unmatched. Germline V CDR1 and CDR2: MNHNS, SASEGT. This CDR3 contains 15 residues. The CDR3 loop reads CASSEWGQGNQPQHF. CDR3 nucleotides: TGTGCCAGCAGTGAATGGGGACAGGGCAATCAGCCCCAGCATTTT.

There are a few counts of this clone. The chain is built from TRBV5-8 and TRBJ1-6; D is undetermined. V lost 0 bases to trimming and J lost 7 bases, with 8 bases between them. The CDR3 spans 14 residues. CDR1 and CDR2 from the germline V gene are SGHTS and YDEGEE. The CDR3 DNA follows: TGTGCCAGCAGCTTGGATCAGCCAAATTCACCCCTCCACTTT. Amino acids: CASSLDQPNSPLHF.

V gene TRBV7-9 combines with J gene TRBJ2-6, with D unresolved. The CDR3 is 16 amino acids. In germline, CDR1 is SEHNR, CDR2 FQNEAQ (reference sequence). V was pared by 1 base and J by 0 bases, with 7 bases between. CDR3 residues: CASSLDSLSGANVLTF. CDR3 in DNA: TGTGCCAGCAGCTTAGACAGCCTCTCTGGGGCCAACGTCCTGACTTTC.

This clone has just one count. CDR3 DNA: TGTGCCTGGTTTAAGGCGGGGTCGACTGGGGAGCTGTTTTTT. It is translated as CAWFKAGSTGELFF. The V and J genes are TRBV30 and TRBJ2-2; tentative D call: TRBD2 (6 bases). This CDR3 is 14 amino acids long. Trimming took off 5 bases at V and 8 bases at J, with 18 bases between the two ends. Germline CDR1 GTSNPN, CDR2 SVGIG (reference sequence).

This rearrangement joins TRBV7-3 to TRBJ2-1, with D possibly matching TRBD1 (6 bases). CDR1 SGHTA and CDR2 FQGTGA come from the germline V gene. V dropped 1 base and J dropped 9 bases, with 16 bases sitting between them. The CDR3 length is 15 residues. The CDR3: CASSLNVGAVGEQFF. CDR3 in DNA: TGTGCCAGCAGCTTAAACGTGGGGGCGGTCGGTGAGCAGTTCTTC.

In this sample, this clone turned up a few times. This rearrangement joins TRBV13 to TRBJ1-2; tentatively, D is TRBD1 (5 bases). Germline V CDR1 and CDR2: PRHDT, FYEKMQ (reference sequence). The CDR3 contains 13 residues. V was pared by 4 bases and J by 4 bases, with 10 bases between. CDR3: CASSSGPTYGYTF. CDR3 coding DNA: TGTGCCAGCAGCTCAGGGCCGACCTATGGCTACACCTTC.

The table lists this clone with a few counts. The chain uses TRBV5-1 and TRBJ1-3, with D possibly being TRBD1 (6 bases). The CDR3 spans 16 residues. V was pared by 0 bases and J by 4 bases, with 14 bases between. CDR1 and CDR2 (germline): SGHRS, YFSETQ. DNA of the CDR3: TGCGCCAGCAGCTTGGAACTAACAGGGTCCGGAAACACCATATATTTT. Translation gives CASSLELTGSGNTIYF.